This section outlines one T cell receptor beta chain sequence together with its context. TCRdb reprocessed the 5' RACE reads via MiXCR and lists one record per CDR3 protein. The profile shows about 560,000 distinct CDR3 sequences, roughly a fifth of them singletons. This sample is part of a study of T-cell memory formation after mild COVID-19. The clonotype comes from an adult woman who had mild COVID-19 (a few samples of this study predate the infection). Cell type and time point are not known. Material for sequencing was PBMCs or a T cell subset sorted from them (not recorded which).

CDR3 amino acids: CSAWGTMNTEAFF. CDR3 DNA sequence: TGCAGTGCTTGGGGCACCATGAACACTGAAGCTTTCTTT. The chain is built from TRBV20-1 and TRBJ1-1, with TRBD1 as a possible D gene (5 bases). CDR1 and CDR2 (germline): DFQATT, SNEGSKA (reference sequence). The germline V and J ends were trimmed by 5 bases and 0 bases, with 10 bases remaining between them. This CDR3 spans 13 amino acids.